This T cell receptor (beta chain) was profiled in a study of blood T cell repertoires in COVID-19. Overall study: Material from acute and convalescent COVID-19 was sourced from the United States, Italy and Spain. T cells, B-cell-depleted T cells, or PBMCs provided the cDNA or gDNA that served as material.

Per the germline V gene, CDR1 is MGHDK and CDR2 is SYGVNS. CDR3 length: 13 residues. With 7 bases clipped from V and 5 bases from J, the junction kept 4 bases outside the gene matches. Original processing notes: Amplification of reference gene primers was used by the study to estimate nucleated cell counts. Sequencing used immunoSEQ multiplex PCR; TCRdb keeps in-frame clones, though not all of them. That table furnishes V, J and clone size, whereas the DNA furnished D and trimming. The repertoire includes 130,000 to 150,000 clones, about four fifths of them detected once, and roughly 8.6% sits in the top ten.

The rearrangement uses TRBV25-1 and TRBJ1-4, with 7 bases fitting TRBD1. This receptor was identified in a woman older than 75 in a cohort sampled during active or convalescent COVID-19. The specimen was peripheral blood. CDR3 nucleotide sequence: TGTGCCAGCACCGGGACAGACAATGAAAAACTGTTTTTT. Amino acid sequence: CASTGTDNEKLFF.